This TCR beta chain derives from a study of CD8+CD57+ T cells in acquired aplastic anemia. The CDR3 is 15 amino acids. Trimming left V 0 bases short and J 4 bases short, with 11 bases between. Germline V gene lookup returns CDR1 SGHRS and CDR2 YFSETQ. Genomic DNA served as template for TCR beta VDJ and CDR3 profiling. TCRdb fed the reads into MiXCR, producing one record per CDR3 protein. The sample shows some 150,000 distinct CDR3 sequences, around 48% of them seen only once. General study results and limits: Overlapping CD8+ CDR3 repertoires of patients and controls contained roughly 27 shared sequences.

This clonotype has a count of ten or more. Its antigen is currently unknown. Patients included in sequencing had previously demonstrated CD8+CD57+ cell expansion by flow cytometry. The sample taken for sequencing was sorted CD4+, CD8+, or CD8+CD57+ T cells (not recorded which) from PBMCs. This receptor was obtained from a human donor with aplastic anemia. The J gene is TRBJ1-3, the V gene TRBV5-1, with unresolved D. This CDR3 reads CASSLGGPRGNTIYF. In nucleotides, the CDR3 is TGCGCCAGCAGCTTGGGAGGGCCCAGGGGAAACACCATATATTTT.